This passage covers 28 T cell receptor beta chains from one sample sequenced in a study of cytomegalovirus exposure and HLA in healthy donors. PCR was performed using 60 Vbeta and 13 Jbeta primers. Profiled with immunoSEQ multiplex PCR; TCRdb holds only in-frame clones, not every one. This table has some 120,000 clones, about 83% appearing once. Input material: PBMCs. These TCRs come from a man aged 30-40 years in good health and CMV-seronegative.

This clone appeared a single time. The chain is built from TRBV7-9 and TRBJ1-1; 7 bases are shared with TRBD1. The CDR3 spans 14 residues. The trim removed 5 bases at V and 2 bases at J, leaving 5 bases unmatched. The germline gives CDR1 SEHNR, CDR2 FQNEAQ (reference sequence). CDR3 protein: CASSTGTANTEAFF. The CDR3 DNA reads TGTGCCAGCAGCACCGGGACAGCAAACACTGAAGCTTTCTTT.

The V gene is TRBV5-1, the J gene TRBJ2-1; TRBD1 agrees at 9 bases. Germline V gene sequence: CDR1 SGHRS, CDR2 YFSETQ. The CDR3 loop spans 15 amino acids. V was clipped by 4 bases and J by 2 bases; unmatched bases: 4. CDR3: CASSPGQGPYNEQFF. CDR3 DNA: TGCGCCAGCAGCCCGGGACAGGGTCCCTACAATGAGCAGTTCTTC.

The gene calls are TRBV7-2 and TRBJ1-3, with 7 bases aligning to TRBD1. The CDR3 length is 19 residues. V lost 3 bases to trimming and J lost 2 bases; unmatched junction nucleotides: 16. Germline CDR1 and CDR2: SGHTA and FQGNSA. The CDR3 reads CASSFPSTGHTRPGNTIYF. CDR3 nucleotide sequence: TGTGCCAGCAGCTTTCCCTCGACAGGGCACACACGACCTGGAAACACCATATATTTT.

This chain connects TRBV5-1 to TRBJ2-7; 9 bases fit TRBD1. With V trimmed by 2 bases and J by 1 base, 1 base remained unmatched. Germline values: CDR1 SGHRS, CDR2 YFSETQ. The CDR3 has 14 amino acids. The CDR3 reads CASSFGQGSYEQYF. The DNA for the CDR3 is TGCGCCAGCAGCTTCGGACAGGGGTCCTACGAGCAGTACTTC.

The chain links TRBV7-6 to TRBJ2-5; a weak D match, TRBD1 (6 bases). CDR1 and CDR2 (germline): SGHVS, FNYEAQ. The CDR3 extends over 14 amino acids. V was trimmed by 5 bases and J by 0 bases, leaving 10 bases between them. The CDR3 spells CASSPYRDQETQYF. The CDR3 DNA is TGTGCCAGCAGCCCTTACAGGGACCAAGAGACCCAGTACTTC.

The chain uses TRBV6-6 and TRBJ1-1; no definite D call. Germline V gene data show CDR1 as MNHNY and CDR2 as SVGAGI (reference sequence). The CDR3 is 13 residues long. Trimming pared 5 bases from V and 3 bases from J, leaving 10 bases between. Here the CDR3 reads CASSIGSYTEAFF. CDR3 sequence (DNA): TGTGCCAGCAGTATCGGGAGTTACACTGAAGCTTTCTTT.

This chain uses TRBV10-3 with TRBJ2-7; a possible D gene is TRBD1 (5 bases). The germline V gene has CDR1 ENHRY and CDR2 SYGVKD. The CDR3 extends over 16 amino acids. Deletions cut 2 bases from V and 2 bases from J, with 16 bases between. The CDR3 is CAISEHLTEEPYEQYF. CDR3 nucleotide sequence: TGTGCCATCAGTGAGCATCTGACAGAGGAACCCTACGAGCAGTACTTC.

The chain joins TRBV11-1 to TRBJ2-1, with D uncertain. The V and J ends lost 5 bases and 6 bases respectively, with 5 bases between them. The germline V gene encodes CDR1 SGHAT and CDR2 FQDESV (reference sequence). The CDR3 is 11 amino acids. CDR3 DNA: TGTGCCAGCAGCCTCCGCAATGAGCAGTTCTTC. Translated, it gives CASSLRNEQFF.

This chain connects TRBV30 to TRBJ2-7; the match to TRBD1 covers 8 bases. The CDR3 sequence is 15 residues long. From germline, CDR1 is GTSNPN and CDR2 SVGIG (reference sequence). With 4 bases clipped from V and 2 bases from J, the junction kept 10 bases outside the gene matches. The CDR3 here is CAWNIRGRGTYEQYF. The CDR3, as DNA: TGTGCCTGGAATATCAGGGGGCGCGGTACCTACGAGCAGTACTTC.

V and J are TRBV6-1 and TRBJ2-3; weak D call: TRBD2 (6 bases). CDR3 length: 13 residues. Germline CDR1 and CDR2: MNHNS and SASEGT. Trimming pared 10 bases from V and 5 bases from J, leaving 16 bases between. CDR3 nucleotide sequence: TGTGCCACCAGGGACTTATTCAGAGATACGCAGTATTTT. The encoded protein is CATRDLFRDTQYF.

The V and J genes are TRBV11-2 and TRBJ1-5, with D tentatively TRBD1 (6 bases). CDR1 and CDR2 (germline): SGHAT, FQNNGV. The CDR3 runs 17 residues. V lost 0 bases, J lost 0 bases, and 12 bases lay in between. For the CDR3, the DNA is TGTGCCAGCAGCTTAGAGGGGGCCGTTAATAGCAATCAGCCCCAGCATTTT. Translation: CASSLEGAVNSNQPQHF.

The V call is TRBV19, the J call TRBJ2-7, with a possible D match to TRBD1 (6 bases). This CDR3 is 15 amino acids long. Germline V gene lookup returns CDR1 LNHDA and CDR2 SQIVND (reference sequence). V shed 1 base and J shed 0 bases, with 10 bases lying between them. CDR3 nucleotides: TGTGCCAGTAGTATAGGGCAGGGGTACTCCTACGAGCAGTACTTC. It is translated as CASSIGQGYSYEQYF. Full variable domain (outside the CDR3, taken from reference TRBV19 and TRBJ2-7): DGGITQSPKYLFRKEGQNVTLSCEQNLNHDAMYWYRQDPGQGLRLIYYSQIVNDFQKGDIAEGYSVSREKKESFPLTVTSAQKNPTAFYLCASSIGQGYSYEQYFGPGTRLTVT.

This chain connects TRBV6-5 to TRBJ1-1; D uncertain. Trimming left V 0 bases short and J 5 bases short, with 13 bases between. CDR3 length equals 15 residues. CDR1 and CDR2 from the germline V gene are MNHEY and SVGAGI. CDR3 loop: CASSYSRGLLTEAFF. The CDR3 DNA reads TGTGCCAGCAGTTACTCGAGAGGGTTATTAACTGAAGCTTTCTTT.

The gene calls are TRBV18 and TRBJ2-7, with D uncertain. From germline, CDR1 is KGHSH and CDR2 LQKENI. CDR3 size: 14 residues. V was shortened by 3 bases and J by 1 base, with 10 bases between the two germline ends. CDR3 coding DNA: TGTGCCAGCTCACCTAGTATAGCTTCCTACGAGCAGTACTTC. Protein: CASSPSIASYEQYF. Drawing the rest from reference TRBV18 and TRBJ2-7, the complete variable domain is NAGVMQNPRHLVRRRGQEARLRCSPMKGHSHVYWYRQLPEEGLKFMVYLQKENIIDESGMPKERFSAEFPKEGPSILRIQQVVRGDSAAYFCASSPSIASYEQYFGPGTRLTVT.

This clone was found a few times. The genes are TRBV19 and TRBJ2-3, with 10 bases matching TRBD2. Germline V lookup: CDR1 LNHDA, CDR2 SQIVND (reference sequence). The CDR3 consists of 15 residues. Trimming removed 7 bases from V and 2 bases from J; junction bases left unmatched: 6. CDR3: CASTPLAGLTDTQYF. Written as DNA, the CDR3 is TGTGCCAGTACCCCACTAGCGGGACTCACAGATACGCAGTATTTT.

This clone was observed a handful of times. Written as DNA, the CDR3 is TGTGCCTGGAGTGTAAACGGGAGGAGCACAGATACGCAGTATTTT. Amino acid sequence: CAWSVNGRSTDTQYF. V usage is TRBV30 and J usage is TRBJ2-3; 7 nucleotides match TRBD2. CDR1 is GTSNPN, CDR2 SVGIG, per germline (reference sequence). V trimming: 0 bases; J trimming: 0 bases; junction bases outside the gene matches: 3. The CDR3 length is 15 residues.

This chain links TRBV14 with TRBJ1-1; possible D gene TRBD1, 6 bases. Trimming stripped 4 bases from V and 2 bases from J, with 8 bases between. Germline CDR1 SGHDN, CDR2 FVKESK. The CDR3 is 13 residues long. CDR3 in DNA: TGTGCCAGCAGCCTACAGGGAAACACTGAAGCTTTCTTT. It is translated as CASSLQGNTEAFF.

The chain uses TRBV25-1 and TRBJ2-7, with D perhaps matching TRBD1 (6 bases). Germline-derived CDR1 and CDR2 are MGHDK and SYGVNS. There are 15 residues in the CDR3. V shed 6 bases and J shed 5 bases, with 20 bases lying between them. CDR3 loop: CASSDPRGSVDEQYF. The CDR3 region has the DNA TGTGCCAGCAGCGACCCCAGGGGCTCCGTGGACGAGCAGTACTTC.

In its sample, this clone was seen a few times. The chain carries TRBV21-1 and TRBJ2-5; the DNA was not compared with TRBD2, the D call given in the table. TRBV21-1 is reported as a pseudogene. This CDR3 spans 18 amino acids. The CDR3 DNA reads as TGTGCCAGCAGCAAAGAAGGACTAGCGGGATTATTACAAGAGACCCAGTACTTC. This encodes CASSKEGLAGLLQETQYF.

Details on this clone: This sample includes further DNA sequences coding for the same CDR3. The CDR3 DNA follows: TGTGCCAGCAGTCTCGGGACAGACTATGGCTACACCTTC. Translating gives CASSLGTDYGYTF. V is TRBV28 and J is TRBJ1-2, with TRBD1 identical over 7 bases. Looked up from germline, CDR1 is MDHEN and CDR2 is SYDVKM. The length of the CDR3 is 13 residues. Germline trimming cut 5 bases from V and 3 bases from J; bases unmatched to any gene: 3.

V and J are TRBV9 and TRBJ2-3; maybe TRBD2 (5 bases). V was pared by 3 bases and J by 1 base, with 6 bases between. The CDR3 consists of 13 residues. CDR1 is SGDLS, CDR2 YYNGEE, per germline. The CDR3 DNA reads as TGTGCCAGCAGCGGCGGGCGCACAGATACGCAGTATTTT. Amino acids: CASSGGRTDTQYF.

The rearrangement links TRBV9 to TRBJ2-5; tentatively, D is TRBD1 (6 bases). CDR3 length equals 14 residues. Germline V gene data show CDR1 as SGDLS and CDR2 as YYNGEE. V gave up 0 bases and J gave up 3 bases, with 9 bases separating them. The CDR3 DNA is TGTGCCAGCAGCGTAGAAAACAGGGAAGAGACCCAGTACTTC. It encodes CASSVENREETQYF. Using reference TRBV9 and TRBJ2-5 for the parts outside the CDR3, the full variable domain is DSGVTQTPKHLITATGQRVTLRCSPRSGDLSVYWYQQSLDQGLQFLIQYYNGEERAKGNILERFSAQQFPDLHSELNLSSLELGDSALYFCASSVENREETQYFGPGTRLLVL.

The chain recombines TRBV28 with TRBJ1-2, with 8 nucleotides matching TRBD1. The ends lost 8 bases at V and 7 bases at J; junction bases unmatched: 9. The germline V gene has CDR1 MDHEN and CDR2 SYDVKM. The CDR3 length is 13 residues. CDR3 in amino acids: CASSDRGSTGYTF. The CDR3 coding sequence is TGTGCCAGCTCCGACAGGGGTTCAACTGGCTACACCTTC.

CDR3 amino acids: CASSPIAGGNEQFF. The CDR3 coding sequence is TGTGCCAGCAGTCCCATAGCGGGAGGGAATGAGCAGTTCTTC. The chain is built from TRBV27 and TRBJ2-1; 11 nucleotides line up with TRBD2. Germline loops: CDR1 MNHEY, CDR2 SMNVEV (reference sequence). This CDR3 is 14 amino acids long. After removal of 5 bases from V and 7 bases from J, the junction contained 4 bases not matched to a gene.

The rearrangement links TRBV7-9 to TRBJ2-5; possible D gene TRBD1, 6 bases. CDR3 length: 15 residues. Germline V gives CDR1 SEHNR, CDR2 FQNEAQ (reference sequence). V was trimmed by 5 bases and J by 0 bases, leaving 13 bases between them. The CDR3: CASSPGQSYQETQYF. The CDR3 DNA reads TGTGCCAGCAGCCCTGGACAGTCGTACCAAGAGACCCAGTACTTC. The full variable domain, with the rest looked up from reference TRBV7-9 and TRBJ2-5, is DTGVSQNPRHKITKRGQNVTFRCDPISEHNRLYWYRQTLGQGPEFLTYFQNEAQLEKSRLLSDRFSAERPKGSFSTLEIQRTEQGDSAMYLCASSPGQSYQETQYFGPGTRLLVL.

The V gene is TRBV29-1, the J gene TRBJ2-1; perhaps TRBD1 as D (6 bases). CDR1 and CDR2 from the germline V gene are SQVTM and ANQGSEA. The CDR3 totals 13 residues. V was shortened by 4 bases and J by 7 bases, with 14 bases between the two germline ends. The CDR3 DNA reads as TGCAGCGTTGTTGAGAGGGGGACGAATGAGCAGTTCTTC. This sequence encodes CSVVERGTNEQFF.

J is TRBJ1-5 and V is TRBV27; D is ambiguous. CDR1 and CDR2 (germline): MNHEY, SMNVEV (reference sequence). Trimming shortened V by 3 bases and J by 1 base, and 7 bases separated the two germline ends. CDR3 size: 14 residues. In nucleotides, the CDR3 is TGTGCCAGCAGTTTGTCCAAAAGCAATCAGCCCCAGCATTTT. It translates to CASSLSKSNQPQHF.

This chain joins TRBV6-1 and TRBJ1-2; tentative D call: TRBD1 (6 bases). Deletions cut 3 bases from V and 7 bases from J, with 12 bases between. The germline CDR1 and CDR2 sequences are MNHNS and SASEGT. The CDR3 covers 13 residues. Here the CDR3 DNA reads TGTGCCAGCAGTGAGTCAACAGGGCCTGGCTACACCTTC. This translates into CASSESTGPGYTF.